The source of this TCR beta chain is a study of cytomegalovirus exposure and HLA in healthy donors. Trimming at V came to 5 bases and at J to 5 bases, leaving 6 bases not matched to a gene. Per germline, CDR1 MDHEN and CDR2 SYDVKM. The CDR3 covers 15 residues. The PCR ran on 60 Vbeta and 13 Jbeta primers. Generated by immunoSEQ multiplex PCR, the TCRdb table keeps only in-frame clones and is missing some. This sample has roughly 100,000 clones, with over 60% found just once. The sequence came from a man aged 35-49 years in good health and CMV-seropositive. The V call is TRBV28, the J call TRBJ2-5; 12 nucleotides agree with TRBD2. The source material was PBMCs. CDR3 coding DNA: TGTGCCAGCAGTACCGGACTAGCGGGGATTGAGACCCAGTACTTC. Encoded protein: CASSTGLAGIETQYF.